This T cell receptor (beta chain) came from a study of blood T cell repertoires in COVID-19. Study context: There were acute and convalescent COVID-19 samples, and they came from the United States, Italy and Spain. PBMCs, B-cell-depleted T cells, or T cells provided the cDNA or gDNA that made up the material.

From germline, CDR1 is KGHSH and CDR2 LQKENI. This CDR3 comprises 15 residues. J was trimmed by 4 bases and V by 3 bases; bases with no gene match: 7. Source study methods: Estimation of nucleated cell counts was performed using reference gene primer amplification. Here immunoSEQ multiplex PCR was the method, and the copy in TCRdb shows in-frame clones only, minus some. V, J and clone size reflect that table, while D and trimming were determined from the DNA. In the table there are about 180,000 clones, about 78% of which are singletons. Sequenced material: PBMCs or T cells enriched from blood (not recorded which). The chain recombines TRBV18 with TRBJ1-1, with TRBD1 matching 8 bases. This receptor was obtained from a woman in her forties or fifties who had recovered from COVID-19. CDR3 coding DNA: TGTGCCAGCTCACCTCCAGGGGGCGAAATCACTGAAGCTTTCTTT. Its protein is CASSPPGGEITEAFF.